This T cell receptor beta chain was captured in a study of blood T cells in healthy people across ages. General study results and limits: Naive T cell percentage showed a strong correlation with the diversity of TCR beta. Compared with aged donors, long-lived donors showed fewer expanded clones, suggesting selection. Estimated diversity, derived from one million T cells, was regarded as an underestimate.

As regards this clonotype: Its antigen is unknown. One end of the junction does not line up with germline, which may come from a read error.

Alongside a J-beta primer mix, a sample-barcoded 5' primer served in a second PCR lasting 7 to 11 cycles. Each CDR3 protein gets one entry after TCRdb re-called the 5' RACE reads with MiXCR. The table has roughly 2 million distinct CDR3 sequences, roughly 52% seen once; the top ten hold 2.1%. The sample consisted of blood. This TCR was recovered from a woman in her thirties or forties in good health.

CDR3 loop: CANSLANIYEQFF. The CDR3 nucleotides are TGTGCCAACAGCTTGGCTAATATTTATGAGCAGTTCTTC. The V call is TRBV7-9, the J call TRBJ2-1; D remains ambiguous. The CDR3 covers 13 residues. Germline lookup yields CDR1 SEHNR and CDR2 FQNEAQ (reference sequence). Complete variable domain (other parts from reference TRBV7-9 and TRBJ2-1): DTGVSQNPRHKITKRGQNVTFRCDPISEHNRLYWYRQTLGQGPEFLTYFQNEAQLEKSRLLSDRFSAERPKGSFSTLEIQRTEQGDSAMYLCANSLANIYEQFFGPGTRLTVL.